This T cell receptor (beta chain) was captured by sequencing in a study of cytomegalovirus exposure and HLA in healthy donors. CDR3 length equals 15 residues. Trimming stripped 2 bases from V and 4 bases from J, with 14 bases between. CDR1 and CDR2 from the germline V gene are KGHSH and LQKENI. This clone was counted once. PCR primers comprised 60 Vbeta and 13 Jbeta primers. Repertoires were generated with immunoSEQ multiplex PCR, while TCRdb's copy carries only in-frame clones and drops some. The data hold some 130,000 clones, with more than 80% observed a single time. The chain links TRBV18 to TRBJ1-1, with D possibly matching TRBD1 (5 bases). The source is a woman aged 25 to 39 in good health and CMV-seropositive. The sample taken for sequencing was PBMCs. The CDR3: CASSPISGTFTEAFF. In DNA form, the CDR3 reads TGTGCCAGCTCACCAATCTCAGGGACTTTCACTGAAGCTTTCTTT.